The next 27 T cell receptor beta chains were all read from a single sample in a study of untreated major depressive disorder. Only in-frame clones appear in the TCRdb table, and some are missing; sequencing was by immunoSEQ multiplex PCR. The sample includes 20,000 to 25,000 clones, around nine tenths of them seen just once. The sequencing input was CD4+ T cells from PBMCs. Source of these receptors: a woman between 40 and 55 years old in good health.

The chain uses TRBV27 and TRBJ2-1; 8 bases align to TRBD2. The CDR3 is 15 amino acids. The V and J ends lost 3 bases and 7 bases, in that order; junction bases with no gene match: 8. Germline values: CDR1 MNHEY, CDR2 SMNVEV (reference sequence). The CDR3 protein is CASSFSGIKGNEQFF. CDR3 DNA: TGTGCCAGCAGTTTTAGCGGGATCAAGGGGAATGAGCAGTTCTTC.

The J gene is TRBJ1-1, the V gene TRBV28; 10 bases map to TRBD1. In germline, CDR1 is MDHEN, CDR2 SYDVKM. The CDR3 loop spans 14 amino acids. Germline trimming cut 5 bases from V and 10 bases from J; bases unmatched to any gene: 10. CDR3 in amino acids: CASSPTGGGNVAFF. In nucleotides, the CDR3 is TGTGCCAGCAGTCCGACAGGGGGCGGTAACGTAGCTTTCTTT.

CDR3 coding DNA: TGTGCCAGCAGCTCGGCTAGCATGGAGACCCAGTACTTC. Amino acids: CASSSASMETQYF. The chain carries TRBV7-8 and TRBJ2-5; possibly TRBD2 for D (5 bases). V was pared by 4 bases and J by 5 bases, with 11 bases between. CDR1 is SGHVS, CDR2 FQNEAQ, per germline. CDR3 length: 13 residues.

The chain links TRBV4-1 to TRBJ2-1; a weak D match, TRBD1 (5 bases). The CDR3 runs to 13 residues. CDR1 and CDR2 (germline): MGHRA, YSYEKL. V lost 9 bases and J 3 bases, leaving 12 bases between the germline ends. CDR3 nucleotides: TGCGCCAGTAGGGGTACTTACTACAATGAGCAGTTCTTC. Amino acid sequence: CASRGTYYNEQFF.

The V call is TRBV5-6, the J call TRBJ1-5; D is possibly TRBD1 (6 bases). The CDR3 spans 17 residues. The germline V gene has CDR1 SGHDT and CDR2 YYEEEE. The V end was cut by 3 bases, the J end by 6 bases, with 22 bases between. The CDR3 reads CASSSWSRGVPGQPQHF. CDR3 coding DNA: TGTGCCAGCAGCTCTTGGTCCAGGGGAGTCCCAGGTCAGCCCCAGCATTTT.

This chain connects TRBV29-1 to TRBJ1-2; D is uncertain. The CDR3 is 13 residues long. The germline gives CDR1 SQVTM, CDR2 ANQGSEA. V was shortened by 8 bases and J by 2 bases, with 15 bases between the two germline ends. CDR3 in DNA: TGCAGCTCAAACGAGATCCGGAACTATGGCTACACCTTC. Encoded protein: CSSNEIRNYGYTF.

This chain connects TRBV29-1 to TRBJ1-2; D possibly corresponds to TRBD1 (5 bases). Germline loops: CDR1 SQVTM, CDR2 ANQGSEA. V gave up 5 bases and J gave up 6 bases, with 10 bases separating them. The length of the CDR3 is 11 residues. For the CDR3, the DNA is TGCAGCGTTCGGGGAGGGGATGGCTACACCTTC. This gives the protein CSVRGGDGYTF.

V is TRBV4-2 and J is TRBJ2-3; 7 bases align to TRBD2. The CDR3 totals 16 residues. Germline CDR1 reads LGHNA; CDR2 reads YNFKEQ. V gave up 2 bases and J gave up 8 bases; unmatched junction bases: 13. CDR3 in amino acids: CASSQPGGGDGGTQYF. CDR3 in DNA: TGTGCCAGCAGCCAACCTGGTGGGGGGGATGGTGGTACGCAGTATTTT.

This clone was seen only once. V is TRBV19 and J is TRBJ1-5; no clear D. The CDR3 has 14 amino acids. V dropped 2 bases and J dropped 1 base, with 6 bases sitting between them. Germline V gives CDR1 LNHDA, CDR2 SQIVND (reference sequence). The CDR3 spells CASSIWESNQPQHF. The CDR3 region has the DNA TGTGCCAGTAGTATATGGGAAAGCAATCAGCCCCAGCATTTT.

This chain joins TRBV7-9 and TRBJ1-4; 8 bases agree with TRBD1. J lost 7 bases, V lost 5 bases, and 6 bases had no gene match. The CDR3 totals 14 residues. Germline CDR1 reads SEHNR; CDR2 reads FQNEAQ (reference sequence). The CDR3 DNA follows: TGTGCCAGCAGCACCAGCGACAGGGGTGAAAAACTGTTTTTT. Its translation is CASSTSDRGEKLFF.

V gene TRBV4-1 combines with J gene TRBJ2-3; D possibly corresponds to TRBD2 (6 bases). V was clipped by 1 base and J by 2 bases, with 13 bases between them. Germline CDR1 is MGHRA and CDR2 is YSYEKL. The CDR3 covers 16 residues. The CDR3 DNA sequence: TGCGCCAGCAGCCAAGTCACTAGCACCTCCACAGATACGCAGTATTTT. It encodes CASSQVTSTSTDTQYF.

This chain uses TRBV4-3 with TRBJ1-5; a weak D match, TRBD1 (6 bases). V shed 0 bases and J shed 4 bases, with 10 bases lying between them. Per germline, CDR1 LGHNA and CDR2 YSLEER. The CDR3 covers 15 residues. The CDR3 sequence: CASSQEIGGNQPQHF. CDR3 in DNA: TGCGCCAGCAGCCAAGAAATAGGGGGTAATCAGCCCCAGCATTTT.

The chain is built from TRBV28 and TRBJ1-2; D ambiguous. In germline, CDR1 is MDHEN, CDR2 SYDVKM. V was clipped by 5 bases and J by 3 bases, with 4 bases between them. The CDR3 extends over 11 amino acids. Written as DNA, the CDR3 is TGTGCCAGCAGTCCCGACTATGGCTACACCTTC. This gives the protein CASSPDYGYTF.

The CDR3 loop reads CASSQEVFRTGGSGTNEKLFF. The CDR3 DNA follows: TGTGCCAGCAGCCAAGAGGTATTCAGGACAGGGGGGTCTGGCACTAATGAAAAACTGTTTTTT. The rearrangement links TRBV4-2 to TRBJ1-4; 10 bases agree with TRBD1. Germline V CDR1 and CDR2: LGHNA, YNFKEQ. Trimming removed 0 bases from V and 2 bases from J; junction bases left unmatched: 15. The CDR3 length is 21 residues.

This chain links TRBV7-7 with TRBJ2-7; 9 bases fit TRBD1. The germline V gene has CDR1 SSHAT and CDR2 FNYEAQ (reference sequence). V was clipped by 7 bases and J by 5 bases; unmatched bases: 15. This CDR3 has 16 amino acids. The CDR3 region has the DNA TGTGCCAGCATCCTCACTGGATCGGACAGGGGAGACGAGCAGTACGTC. It yields the protein CASILTGSDRGDEQYV.

The chain has TRBV6-5 and TRBJ2-7; D might be TRBD1 or TRBD2, each matching 5 bases. This CDR3 is built from 15 residues. Trimming removed 7 bases at V and 5 bases at J, with 21 bases between. Germline CDR1 MNHEY, CDR2 SVGAGI. The CDR3 nucleotides read TGTGCCAGCAATTTGGGACCTACCCAGCCCGACGAGCAGTACTTC. Encoded protein: CASNLGPTQPDEQYF.

The chain uses TRBV19 and TRBJ2-2; 7 bases fit TRBD2. Germline values: CDR1 LNHDA, CDR2 SQIVND (reference sequence). The CDR3 runs to 12 residues. V lost 9 bases to trimming and J lost 7 bases; unmatched junction nucleotides: 5. The CDR3 is CASAIAGGELFF. CDR3 DNA sequence: TGTGCCAGCGCCATAGCGGGCGGGGAGCTGTTTTTT.

V usage is TRBV15 and J usage is TRBJ2-3; tentatively, D is TRBD1 (6 bases). There are 16 residues in the CDR3. The germline V and J ends were trimmed by 6 bases and 0 bases, with 16 bases remaining between them. CDR1 and CDR2 (germline): LNHNV, YYDKDF (reference sequence). The CDR3, as DNA: TGTGCCACCAGACCCCGGGACACCGCTAGCACAGATACGCAGTATTTT. Residues: CATRPRDTASTDTQYF.

The rearrangement links TRBV6-1 to TRBJ2-2, with D possibly TRBD2 on 5 matching bases. Germline V gene lookup returns CDR1 MNHNS and CDR2 SASEGT. V lost 4 bases and J 7 bases, leaving 19 bases between the germline ends. The CDR3 sequence is 16 residues long. The CDR3 sequence is CASSAGSTSSIGELFF. In DNA, the CDR3 is TGTGCCAGCAGTGCGGGGAGCACGTCAAGTATCGGGGAGCTGTTTTTT.

The V and J genes are TRBV19 and TRBJ2-6, with 13 positions matching TRBD2. CDR1 is LNHDA, CDR2 SQIVND, per germline (reference sequence). The CDR3 length is 16 residues. The ends lost 4 bases at V and 13 bases at J; junction bases unmatched: 10. The CDR3 spells CASSTRTSGGAGVLTF. The CDR3 region has the DNA TGTGCCAGTAGTACCAGGACTAGCGGGGGAGCAGGTGTCCTGACTTTC.

The chain couples TRBV9 to TRBJ2-7, with D possibly TRBD2 on 6 matching bases. V was clipped by 4 bases and J by 4 bases, with 15 bases between them. CDR1 is SGDLS and CDR2 is YYNGEE in the germline V gene. The CDR3 spans 14 residues. Here the CDR3 DNA reads TGTGCCAGCAGCCCTAGGGGCGGGACTTACGAGCAGTACTTC. Encoded protein: CASSPRGGTYEQYF.

The chain combines TRBV7-9 with TRBJ2-7; 11 bases agree with TRBD2. CDR1 is SEHNR, CDR2 FQNEAQ, per germline (reference sequence). The CDR3 runs 16 residues. V lost 4 bases to trimming and J lost 6 bases; unmatched junction nucleotides: 11. The CDR3 spells CASSSVAGGPEREQYF. CDR3 in DNA: TGTGCCAGCAGCTCTGTAGCGGGAGGGCCTGAGCGCGAGCAGTACTTC.

The chain joins TRBV19 to TRBJ2-1; 9 bases map to TRBD2. J gave up 7 bases and V 3 bases, and 4 bases lay outside the gene matches. CDR1 is LNHDA, CDR2 SQIVND, per germline (reference sequence). The CDR3 totals 14 residues. The CDR3 spells CASSMAGGSNEQFF. As DNA, the CDR3 is TGTGCCAGTAGTATGGCGGGAGGGTCAAATGAGCAGTTCTTC.

In this sample, this clone turned up a few times. This chain uses TRBV7-3 with TRBJ1-2; no definite D call. Germline CDR1 and CDR2: SGHTA and FQGTGA. With 5 bases removed from V and 6 bases from J, the gap between germline ends came to 19 bases. This CDR3 is built from 15 residues. The CDR3 nucleotides read TGTGCCAGCAGCCTACTGGGAGCAATGGCGGATGGCTACACCTTC. Translation gives CASSLLGAMADGYTF. The whole variable domain, filled in from reference TRBV7-3 and TRBJ1-2, reads GAGVSQTPSNKVTEKGKYVELRCDPISGHTALYWYRQSLGQGPEFLIYFQGTGAADDSGLPNDRFFAVRPEGSVSTLKIQRTERGDSAVYLCASSLLGAMADGYTFGSGTRLTVV.

This clone was seen a few times. The rearrangement uses TRBV5-4 and TRBJ1-2; weak D call: TRBD1 (6 bases). V dropped 4 bases and J dropped 4 bases, with 14 bases sitting between them. Germline V lookup: CDR1 SGHNT, CDR2 YYREEE (reference sequence). This CDR3 is 14 amino acids long. CDR3 sequence (DNA): TGTGCCAGCAGCGGAGGACAGCGCCGCTATGGCTACACCTTC. As protein: CASSGGQRRYGYTF.

This chain connects TRBV4-1 to TRBJ2-7; possible D gene TRBD2, 7 bases. The ends were cut back, 0 bases at V and 0 bases at J, with 15 bases in the middle. The CDR3 contains 17 residues. From germline, CDR1 is MGHRA and CDR2 YSYEKL. CDR3 nucleotide sequence: TGCGCCAGCAGCCAAGATCCGGGGGGCTGGAGCTCCTACGAGCAGTACTTC. It codes for CASSQDPGGWSSYEQYF.

The genes are TRBV2 and TRBJ2-3; perhaps TRBD2 as D (6 bases). V lost 6 bases to trimming and J lost 0 bases, with 16 bases between them. The CDR3 length is 16 residues. Germline lookup yields CDR1 SNHLY and CDR2 FYNNEI. Here the CDR3 reads CASRPGAGRSTDTQYF. The DNA for the CDR3 is TGTGCCAGCAGGCCCGGCGCGGGGCGAAGCACAGATACGCAGTATTTT.